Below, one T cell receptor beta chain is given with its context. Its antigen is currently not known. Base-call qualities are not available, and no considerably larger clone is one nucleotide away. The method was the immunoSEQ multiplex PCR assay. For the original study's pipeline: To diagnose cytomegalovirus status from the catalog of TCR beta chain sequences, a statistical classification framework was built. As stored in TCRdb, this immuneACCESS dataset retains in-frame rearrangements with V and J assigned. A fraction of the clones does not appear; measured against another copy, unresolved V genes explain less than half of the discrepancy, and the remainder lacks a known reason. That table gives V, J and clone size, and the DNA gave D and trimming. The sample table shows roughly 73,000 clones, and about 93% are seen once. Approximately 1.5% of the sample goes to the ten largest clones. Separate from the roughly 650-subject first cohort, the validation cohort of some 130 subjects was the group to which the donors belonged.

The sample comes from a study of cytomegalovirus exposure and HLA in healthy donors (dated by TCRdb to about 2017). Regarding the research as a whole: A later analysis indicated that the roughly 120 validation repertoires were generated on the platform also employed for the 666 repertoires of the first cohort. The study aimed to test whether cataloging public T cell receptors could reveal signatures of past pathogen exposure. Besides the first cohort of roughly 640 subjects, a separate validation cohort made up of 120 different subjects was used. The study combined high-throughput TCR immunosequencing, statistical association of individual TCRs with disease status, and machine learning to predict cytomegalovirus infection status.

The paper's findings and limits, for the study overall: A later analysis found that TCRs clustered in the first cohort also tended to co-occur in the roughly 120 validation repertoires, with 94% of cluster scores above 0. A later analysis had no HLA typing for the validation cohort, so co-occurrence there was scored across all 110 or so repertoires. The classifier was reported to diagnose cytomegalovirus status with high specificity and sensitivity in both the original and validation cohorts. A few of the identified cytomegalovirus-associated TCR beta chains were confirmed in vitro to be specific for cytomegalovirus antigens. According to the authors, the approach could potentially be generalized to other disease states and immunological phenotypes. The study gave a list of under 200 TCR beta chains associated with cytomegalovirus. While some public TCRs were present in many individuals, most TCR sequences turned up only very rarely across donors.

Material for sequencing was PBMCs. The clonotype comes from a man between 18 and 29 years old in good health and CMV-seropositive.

CDR3 protein: CASSSRQVTDTEAFF. The DNA sequence reads TGTGCCAGCAGTAGCAGACAGGTAACCGACACTGAAGCTTTCTTT. The V gene is TRBV27 and the J gene is TRBJ1-1; D gene: possibly TRBD1, on 6 matching bases. Taken from cysteine to phenylalanine, the CDR3 has 15 residues. CDR3 DNA is the only sequence kept; it has 45 bases, read in frame from the first base. Sequences MNHEY (CDR1) and SMNVEV (CDR2) are obtained from the germline V gene (reference sequence). The germline ends are 16 bases apart after V is trimmed by 5 bases and J by 3 bases.